Below, 7 T cell receptor beta chains from the same sample are listed, as sequenced in a study of blood T cell repertoires in COVID-19. Profiled with immunoSEQ multiplex PCR; TCRdb holds only in-frame clones, not every one. This sample carries 90,000 to 120,000 clones, 82% of them seen once, and the ten largest clones take 4% to 6%. The material sequenced was peripheral blood. Receptors were obtained from a man in his 60s with acute or convalescent COVID-19.

In its sample, this clone was seen once. This chain uses TRBV28 with TRBJ1-3; no clear D. CDR3 length equals 16 residues. Germline lookup yields CDR1 MDHEN and CDR2 SYDVKM. Trimming removed 7 bases at V and 4 bases at J, with 20 bases between. The CDR3 sequence: CASTLGSTRVGNTIYF. The CDR3, as DNA: TGTGCCAGCACCCTGGGGAGCACCCGAGTGGGAAACACCATATATTTT.

The chain's CDR3 is CASSSPSGVGTQYF. The CDR3 region has the DNA TGTGCCAGCAGCTCCCCCTCAGGGGTTGGAACGCAGTATTTT. The chain recombines TRBV11-2 with TRBJ2-3, with D perhaps TRBD1 (6 bases). The CDR3 covers 14 residues. Germline values: CDR1 SGHAT, CDR2 FQNNGV. Trimming pared 4 bases from V and 9 bases from J, leaving 17 bases between.

The genes are TRBV5-1 and TRBJ2-7, with 7 bases identical to TRBD2. The ends lost 0 bases at V and 6 bases at J; junction bases unmatched: 6. The length of the CDR3 is 14 residues. Per germline, CDR1 SGHRS and CDR2 YFSETQ. The CDR3 is CASSLVLAASEQYF. The CDR3 DNA reads as TGCGCCAGCAGCTTGGTCCTAGCGGCCTCCGAGCAGTACTTC.

The V gene is TRBV11-3, the J gene TRBJ1-6, with D unclear. This CDR3 region has 14 residues. Germline values: CDR1 SGHNT, CDR2 YENEEA. V was trimmed by 0 bases and J by 11 bases, leaving 11 bases between them. Here the CDR3 reads CASSLDPGLAPLHF. In DNA form, the CDR3 reads TGTGCCAGCAGCTTAGACCCCGGGTTAGCACCCCTCCACTTT.

This clone was picked up a small number of times. For the CDR3, the DNA is TGTGCCAGTAGTCCCGATCCCCAGATCCACAATGAGCAGTTCTTC. Translation gives CASSPDPQIHNEQFF. V gene TRBV19 combines with J gene TRBJ2-1; D is ambiguous. Trimming pared 5 bases from V and 5 bases from J, leaving 16 bases between. The CDR3 is 15 amino acids. Germline V gene lookup returns CDR1 LNHDA and CDR2 SQIVND (reference sequence).

J is TRBJ2-1 and V is TRBV29-1, with TRBD2 as a possible D gene (8 bases). The CDR3 spans 17 residues. Germline V CDR1 and CDR2: SQVTM, ANQGSEA. Deletions cut 5 bases from V and 1 base from J, with 21 bases between. CDR3 nucleotide sequence: TGCAGCGTTCTAGACAGGGTGGCGGGGGGTTCCTACAATGAGCAGTTCTTC. This encodes CSVLDRVAGGSYNEQFF.

This chain joins TRBV28 and TRBJ1-3; 9 bases fit TRBD1. Trimming removed 6 bases from V and 7 bases from J; junction bases left unmatched: 4. The germline V gene encodes CDR1 MDHEN and CDR2 SYDVKM. This CDR3 comprises 13 residues. The CDR3 nucleotides are TGTGCCAGCAGGGGGACAGGGCGGAACACCATATATTTT. As protein: CASRGTGRNTIYF.